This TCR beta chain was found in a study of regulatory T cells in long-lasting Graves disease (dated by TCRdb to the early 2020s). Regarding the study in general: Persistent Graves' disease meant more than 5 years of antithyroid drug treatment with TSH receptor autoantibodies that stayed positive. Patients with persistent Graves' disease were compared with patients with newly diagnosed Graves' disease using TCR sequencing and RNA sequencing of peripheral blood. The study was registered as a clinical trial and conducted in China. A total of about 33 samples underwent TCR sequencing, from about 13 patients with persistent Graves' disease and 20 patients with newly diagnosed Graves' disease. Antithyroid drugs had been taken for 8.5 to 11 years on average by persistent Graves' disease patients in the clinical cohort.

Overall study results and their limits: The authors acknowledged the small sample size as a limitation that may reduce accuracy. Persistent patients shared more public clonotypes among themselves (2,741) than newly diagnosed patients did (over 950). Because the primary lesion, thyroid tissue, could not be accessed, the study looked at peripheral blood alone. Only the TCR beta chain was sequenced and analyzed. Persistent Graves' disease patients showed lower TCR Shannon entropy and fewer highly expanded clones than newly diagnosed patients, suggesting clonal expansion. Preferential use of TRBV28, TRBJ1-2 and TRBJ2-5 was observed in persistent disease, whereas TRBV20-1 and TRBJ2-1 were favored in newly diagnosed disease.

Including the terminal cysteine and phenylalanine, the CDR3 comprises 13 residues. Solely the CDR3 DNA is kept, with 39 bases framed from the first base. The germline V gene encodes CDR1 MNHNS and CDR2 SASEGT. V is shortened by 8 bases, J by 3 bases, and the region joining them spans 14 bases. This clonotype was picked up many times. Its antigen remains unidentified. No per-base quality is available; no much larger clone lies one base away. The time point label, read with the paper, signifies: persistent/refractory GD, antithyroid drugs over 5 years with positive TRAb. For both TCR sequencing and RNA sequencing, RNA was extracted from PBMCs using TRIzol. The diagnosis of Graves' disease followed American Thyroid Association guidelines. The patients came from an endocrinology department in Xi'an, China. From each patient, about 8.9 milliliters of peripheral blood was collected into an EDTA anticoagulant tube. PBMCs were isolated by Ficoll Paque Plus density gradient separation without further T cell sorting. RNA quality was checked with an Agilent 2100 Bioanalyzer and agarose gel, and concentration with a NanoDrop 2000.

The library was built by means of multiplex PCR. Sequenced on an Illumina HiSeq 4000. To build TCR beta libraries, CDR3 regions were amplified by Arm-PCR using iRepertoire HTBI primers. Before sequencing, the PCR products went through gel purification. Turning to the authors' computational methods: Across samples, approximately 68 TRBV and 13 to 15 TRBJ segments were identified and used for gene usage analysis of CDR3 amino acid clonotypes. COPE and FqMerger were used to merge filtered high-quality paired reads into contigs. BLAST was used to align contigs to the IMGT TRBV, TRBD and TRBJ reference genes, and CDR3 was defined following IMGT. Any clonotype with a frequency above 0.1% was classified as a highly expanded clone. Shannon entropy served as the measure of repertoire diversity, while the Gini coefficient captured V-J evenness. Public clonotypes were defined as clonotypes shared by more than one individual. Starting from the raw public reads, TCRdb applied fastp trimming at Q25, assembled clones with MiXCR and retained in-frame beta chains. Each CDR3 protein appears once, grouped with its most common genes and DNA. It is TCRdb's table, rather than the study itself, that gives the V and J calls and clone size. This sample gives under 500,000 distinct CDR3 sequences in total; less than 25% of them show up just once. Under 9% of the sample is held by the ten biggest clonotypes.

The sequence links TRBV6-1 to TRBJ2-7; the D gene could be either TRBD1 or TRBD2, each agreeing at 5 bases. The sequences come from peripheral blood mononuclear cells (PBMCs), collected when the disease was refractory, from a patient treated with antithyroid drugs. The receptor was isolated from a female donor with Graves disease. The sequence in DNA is TGTGCCAGCGGTCGGGACCGCAACTACGAGCAGTACTTC. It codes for CASGRDRNYEQYF.